A selection of T cell receptor beta chains follows, all from one sample in a study of breast tumors, draining lymph nodes, adjacent tissues. Each CDR3 protein is one row after TCRdb ran MiXCR on the multiplex PCR reads. The data hold about 22,000 distinct CDR3 sequences, with around two thirds observed a single time. The sequenced sample consisted of tumor-adjacent breast tissue. Every receptor here comes from a female donor with breast cancer. Some clones in this sample may be carry-over from other donors' samples. CDR3s include the opening cysteine and the closing phenylalanine or tryptophan. A D gene is named only where the DNA matches it firmly. Clone size is shown for a subset of rows, as once, few, many or a class of expanded clone.

v_call: TRBV7-2
clone_size: once
d_call: .
j_call: TRBJ1-5
cdr3_aa: CASSLARPQPPRLPQHF
cdr3_nt: TGTGCCAGCAGCTTAGCGAGGCCCCAACCCCCAAGGTTGCCCCAGCATTTT

v_call: TRBV7-2
clone_size: .
d_call: .
j_call: TRBJ2-7
cdr3_aa: CASSRNDIAYEQYF
cdr3_nt: TGTGCCAGCAGCAGAAATGACATTGCCTACGAGCAGTACTTC

v_call: TRBV11-2
clone_size: medium-sized
d_call: .
j_call: TRBJ1-2
cdr3_aa: CASSKRDTNYGYTF
cdr3_nt: TGTGCCAGCAGCAAACGGGACACAAACTATGGCTACACCTTC

v_call: TRBV4-1
clone_size: .
d_call: .
j_call: TRBJ1-4
cdr3_aa: CASSQEGRVEKLFF
cdr3_nt: TGCGCCAGCAGCCAAGAGGGCAGGGTGGAAAAACTGTTTTTT

v_call: TRBV6-1
clone_size: medium-sized
d_call: TRBD1
j_call: TRBJ1-6
cdr3_aa: CASRNRGGQGNSPLHF
cdr3_nt: TGTGCCAGCAGAAATAGGGGTGGACAGGGGAATTCACCCCTCCACTTT

v_call: TRBV7-8
clone_size: .
d_call: .
j_call: TRBJ2-3
cdr3_aa: CASSPRLARDTQYF
cdr3_nt: TGTGCCAGCAGCCCGCGGTTGGCAAGGGATACGCAGTATTTT

v_call: TRBV7-9
clone_size: .
d_call: TRBD2
j_call: TRBJ2-7
cdr3_aa: CASSLTPGGEQYF
cdr3_nt: TGTGCCAGCAGCCTAACTCCGGGGGGAGAGCAGTACTTC

v_call: TRBV7-3
clone_size: .
d_call: .
j_call: TRBJ1-4
cdr3_aa: CVSSGGSELFF
cdr3_nt: TGTGTCAGCAGCGGCGGATCGGAACTGTTTTTT

v_call: TRBV10-2
clone_size: .
d_call: .
j_call: TRBJ1-1
cdr3_aa: CASKEANTEAFF
cdr3_nt: TGCGCCAGCAAAGAAGCAAACACTGAAGCTTTCTTT

v_call: TRBV2
clone_size: .
d_call: .
j_call: TRBJ1-6
cdr3_aa: CASSTGPSYNSPLHF
cdr3_nt: TGTGCCAGCAGTACAGGTCCCTCCTATAATTCACCCCTCCACTTT

v_call: TRBV15
clone_size: .
d_call: TRBD2
j_call: TRBJ2-7
cdr3_aa: CATSSDLDGTSGSYEQYF
cdr3_nt: TGTGCCACCAGCAGTGACCTAGATGGAACTAGCGGCTCCTACGAGCAGTACTTC

v_call: TRBV15
clone_size: medium-sized
d_call: TRBD2
j_call: TRBJ2-7
cdr3_aa: CATSPQGAGLFYEQYF
cdr3_nt: TGTGCCACCAGCCCTCAAGGCGCGGGACTATTCTACGAGCAGTACTTC

v_call: TRBV7-2
clone_size: .
d_call: .
j_call: TRBJ1-5
cdr3_aa: CASSLGARSNQPQHF
cdr3_nt: TGTGCCAGCAGCTTGGGGGCAAGGAGCAATCAGCCCCAGCATTTT

v_call: TRBV5-1
clone_size: many
d_call: TRBD1
j_call: TRBJ2-5
cdr3_aa: CASSSGQGFDVETQYF
cdr3_nt: TGCGCCAGCAGTTCAGGACAGGGGTTCGACGTAGAGACCCAGTACTTC

v_call: TRBV7-9
clone_size: .
d_call: .
j_call: TRBJ2-7
cdr3_aa: CASSHNYGQYF
cdr3_nt: TGTGCCAGCAGCCACAATTATGGGCAGTACTTC

v_call: TRBV20-1
clone_size: .
d_call: .
j_call: TRBJ2-6
cdr3_aa: CSARGRGRGSSGANVLTF
cdr3_nt: TGCAGTGCTAGAGGGAGGGGCAGGGGATCCTCTGGGGCCAACGTCCTGACTTTC

v_call: TRBV20-1
clone_size: .
d_call: TRBD1
j_call: TRBJ2-7
cdr3_aa: CSQGTGAYEQYF
cdr3_nt: TGCAGCCAAGGGACAGGAGCGTACGAGCAGTACTTC

v_call: TRBV20-1
clone_size: many
d_call: .
j_call: TRBJ2-6
cdr3_aa: CSARAPGTLSGANVLTF
cdr3_nt: TGCAGTGCTAGAGCCCCGGGGACACTCTCTGGGGCCAACGTCCTGACTTTC

v_call: TRBV2
clone_size: .
d_call: TRBD1
j_call: TRBJ1-6
cdr3_aa: CASSWTGSPLHF
cdr3_nt: TGTGCCAGCAGCTGGACAGGTTCACCCCTCCACTTT

v_call: TRBV9
clone_size: few
d_call: .
j_call: TRBJ1-2
cdr3_aa: CASSVGGQSNYGYTF
cdr3_nt: TGTGCCAGCAGCGTAGGTGGACAGTCGAACTATGGCTACACCTTC

v_call: TRBV9
clone_size: .
d_call: .
j_call: TRBJ1-3
cdr3_aa: CASSAGGSLGNTIYF
cdr3_nt: TGTGCCAGCAGCGCTGGGGGATCCTTAGGAAACACCATATATTTT

v_call: TRBV6-6
clone_size: .
d_call: .
j_call: TRBJ2-7
cdr3_aa: CASSYSGRDLTYEQYF
cdr3_nt: TGTGCCAGCAGTTACTCAGGCAGGGACCTCACCTACGAGCAGTACTTC

v_call: TRBV5-1
clone_size: .
d_call: .
j_call: TRBJ2-7
cdr3_aa: CASRAATSAYEQYF
cdr3_nt: TGCGCCAGCAGGGCCGCAACCTCAGCCTACGAGCAGTACTTC

v_call: TRBV19
clone_size: .
d_call: .
j_call: TRBJ1-4
cdr3_aa: CASSVYRDINEKLFF
cdr3_nt: TGTGCCAGTAGTGTCTACCGGGACATCAATGAAAAACTGTTTTTT

v_call: TRBV12-3/TRBV12-4
clone_size: medium-sized
d_call: TRBD1
j_call: TRBJ1-2
cdr3_aa: CASRDETGGAYGYTF
cdr3_nt: TGTGCCAGCAGGGATGAGACAGGGGGCGCCTATGGCTACACCTTC